The rows below give T cell receptor beta chains drawn from one sample of a study of glioma-infiltrating T cells. In TCRdb, the multiplex PCR reads were re-called with MiXCR into one record per CDR3 protein. The table lists roughly 120,000 distinct CDR3 sequences, roughly 20% of them singletons. The sequenced material came from glioma tissue, nonneoplastic brain tissue, or PBMCs (not recorded which). These receptors came from a human donor with low-grade glioma or glioblastoma, undergoing nonglioma brain surgery, or in good health (not recorded which). The CDR3 runs from the conserved cysteine through the conserved F or W. Fields, in order: J gene, D gene, clone size, V gene, CDR3 protein, CDR3 DNA. The D gene is left open where the match is weak. Clone sizes are given selectively: once, few, many, or a class where the clone is expanded.

J gene: TRBJ2-5
D gene: .
clone size: .
V gene: TRBV7-9
CDR3 protein: CASSSAQETQYF
CDR3 DNA: TGTGCCAGCAGCTCCGCACAAGAGACCCAGTACTTC

J gene: TRBJ2-7
D gene: TRBD1
clone size: many
V gene: TRBV6-1
CDR3 protein: CATRQVTGGEQYF
CDR3 DNA: TGTGCCACCAGGCAGGTAACAGGGGGCGAGCAGTACTTC

J gene: TRBJ2-7
D gene: TRBD2
clone size: many
V gene: TRBV20-1
CDR3 protein: CSAKTSGNSYEQYF
CDR3 DNA: TGCAGTGCTAAAACTAGCGGGAACTCCTACGAGCAGTACTTC

J gene: TRBJ2-1
D gene: .
clone size: many
V gene: TRBV19
CDR3 protein: CASTIGTNEQFF
CDR3 DNA: TGTGCCAGTACCATCGGGACTAATGAGCAGTTCTTC

J gene: TRBJ1-1
D gene: TRBD1
clone size: many
V gene: TRBV6-2/TRBV6-3
CDR3 protein: CASSWTGVENTEAFF
CDR3 DNA: TGTGCCAGCAGTTGGACAGGGGTGGAGAACACTGAAGCTTTCTTT

J gene: TRBJ2-7
D gene: TRBD1
clone size: .
V gene: TRBV6-1
CDR3 protein: CASLQGTGLYYEQYF
CDR3 DNA: TGTGCCTCCCTACAAGGGACAGGCCTTTACTACGAGCAGTACTTC

J gene: TRBJ1-1
D gene: .
clone size: .
V gene: TRBV20-1
CDR3 protein: CSALGGGRNTEGFF
CDR3 DNA: TGCAGTGCCCTGGGGGGGGGCCGGAACACTGAAGGCTTCTTT

J gene: TRBJ2-4
D gene: TRBD2
clone size: many
V gene: TRBV7-8
CDR3 protein: CASSLGLAGMSNIQYF
CDR3 DNA: TGTGCCAGCAGCTTAGGACTAGCGGGAATGAGTAACATTCAGTACTTC

J gene: TRBJ1-3
D gene: .
clone size: many
V gene: TRBV6-1
CDR3 protein: CASSSAKIGNTIYF
CDR3 DNA: TGTGCCAGCAGTTCGGCCAAAATCGGAAACACCATATATTTT

J gene: TRBJ1-1
D gene: .
clone size: many
V gene: TRBV14
CDR3 protein: CASSQVRNTEAFF
CDR3 DNA: TGTGCCAGCAGCCAAGTGCGAAACACTGAAGCTTTCTTT

J gene: TRBJ1-1
D gene: .
clone size: few
V gene: TRBV7-9
CDR3 protein: CASSLADSRTEAFF
CDR3 DNA: TGTGCCAGCAGCTTAGCGGACAGCAGGACTGAAGCTTTCTTT

J gene: TRBJ2-2
D gene: .
clone size: few
V gene: TRBV11-2
CDR3 protein: CASSFGQNTGELFF
CDR3 DNA: TGTGCCAGCAGCTTCGGCCAGAACACCGGGGAGCTGTTTTTT

J gene: TRBJ2-1
D gene: TRBD1
clone size: many
V gene: TRBV28
CDR3 protein: CASSSPRGSSYNEQFF
CDR3 DNA: TGTGCCAGCAGTTCACCCAGGGGGAGCTCCTACAATGAGCAGTTCTTC

J gene: TRBJ2-5
D gene: .
clone size: medium-sized
V gene: TRBV7-8
CDR3 protein: CASSLGPETQYF
CDR3 DNA: TGTGCCAGCAGCTTAGGGCCAGAGACCCAGTACTTC

J gene: TRBJ2-7
D gene: .
clone size: many
V gene: TRBV27
CDR3 protein: CASSSLSSYEQYF
CDR3 DNA: TGTGCCAGCAGTTCACTTTCCTCCTACGAGCAGTACTTC

J gene: TRBJ1-5
D gene: .
clone size: .
V gene: TRBV19
CDR3 protein: CASSPSTGTSQPQHF
CDR3 DNA: TGTGCCAGTAGTCCCTCTACGGGCACATCCCAGCCCCAGCATTTT